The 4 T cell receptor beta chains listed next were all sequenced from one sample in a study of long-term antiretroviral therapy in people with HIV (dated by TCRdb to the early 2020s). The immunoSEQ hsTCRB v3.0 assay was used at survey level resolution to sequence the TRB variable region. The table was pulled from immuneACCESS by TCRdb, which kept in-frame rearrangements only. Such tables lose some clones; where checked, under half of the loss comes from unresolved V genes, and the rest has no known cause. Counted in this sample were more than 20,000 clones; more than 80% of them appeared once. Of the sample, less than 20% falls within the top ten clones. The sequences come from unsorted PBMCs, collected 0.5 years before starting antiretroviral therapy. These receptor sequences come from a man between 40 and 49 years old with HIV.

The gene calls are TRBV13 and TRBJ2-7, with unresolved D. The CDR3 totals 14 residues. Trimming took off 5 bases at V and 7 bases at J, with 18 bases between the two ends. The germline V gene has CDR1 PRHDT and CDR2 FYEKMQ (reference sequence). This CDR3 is CASSLSPGMREQYF. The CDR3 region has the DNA TGTGCCAGCAGCCTCTCCCCTGGTATGCGGGAGCAGTACTTC.

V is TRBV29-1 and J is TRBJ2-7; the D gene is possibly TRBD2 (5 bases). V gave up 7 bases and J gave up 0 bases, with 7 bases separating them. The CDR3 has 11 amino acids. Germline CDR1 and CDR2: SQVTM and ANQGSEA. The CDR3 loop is CSAGDSYEQYF. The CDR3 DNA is TGCAGCGCCGGGGACTCCTACGAGCAGTACTTC.

CDR3 loop: CASSFGVGTGNTIYF. For the CDR3, the DNA is TGTGCCAGCAGCTTCGGGGTGGGAACTGGAAACACCATATATTTT. The chain is built from TRBV7-2 and TRBJ1-3; D is unresolved. Trimming left V 3 bases short and J 2 bases short, with 11 bases between. CDR1 is SGHTA, CDR2 FQGNSA, per germline. The CDR3 spans 15 residues.

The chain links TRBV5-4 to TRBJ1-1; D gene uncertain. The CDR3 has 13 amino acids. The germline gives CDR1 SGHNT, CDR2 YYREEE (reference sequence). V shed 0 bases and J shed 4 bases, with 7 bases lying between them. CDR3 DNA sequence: TGTGCCAGCAGCTTGGAGGGCAGCACTGAAGCTTTCTTT. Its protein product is CASSLEGSTEAFF.